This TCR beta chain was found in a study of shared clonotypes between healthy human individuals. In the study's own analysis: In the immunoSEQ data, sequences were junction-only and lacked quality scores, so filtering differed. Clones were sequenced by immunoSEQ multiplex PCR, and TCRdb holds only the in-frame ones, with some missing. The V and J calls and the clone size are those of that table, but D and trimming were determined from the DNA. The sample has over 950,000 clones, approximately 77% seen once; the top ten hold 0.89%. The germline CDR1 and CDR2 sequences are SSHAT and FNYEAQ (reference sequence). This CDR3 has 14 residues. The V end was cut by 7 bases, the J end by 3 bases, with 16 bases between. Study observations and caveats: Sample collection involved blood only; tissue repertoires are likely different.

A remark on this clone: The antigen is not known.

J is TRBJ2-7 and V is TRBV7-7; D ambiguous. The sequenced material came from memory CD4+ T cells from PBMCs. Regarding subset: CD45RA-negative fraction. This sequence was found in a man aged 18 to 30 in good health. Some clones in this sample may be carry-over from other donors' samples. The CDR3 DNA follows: TGTGCCAGCACCCACCTGGGATCGATCTACGAGCAGTACTTC. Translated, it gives CASTHLGSIYEQYF.